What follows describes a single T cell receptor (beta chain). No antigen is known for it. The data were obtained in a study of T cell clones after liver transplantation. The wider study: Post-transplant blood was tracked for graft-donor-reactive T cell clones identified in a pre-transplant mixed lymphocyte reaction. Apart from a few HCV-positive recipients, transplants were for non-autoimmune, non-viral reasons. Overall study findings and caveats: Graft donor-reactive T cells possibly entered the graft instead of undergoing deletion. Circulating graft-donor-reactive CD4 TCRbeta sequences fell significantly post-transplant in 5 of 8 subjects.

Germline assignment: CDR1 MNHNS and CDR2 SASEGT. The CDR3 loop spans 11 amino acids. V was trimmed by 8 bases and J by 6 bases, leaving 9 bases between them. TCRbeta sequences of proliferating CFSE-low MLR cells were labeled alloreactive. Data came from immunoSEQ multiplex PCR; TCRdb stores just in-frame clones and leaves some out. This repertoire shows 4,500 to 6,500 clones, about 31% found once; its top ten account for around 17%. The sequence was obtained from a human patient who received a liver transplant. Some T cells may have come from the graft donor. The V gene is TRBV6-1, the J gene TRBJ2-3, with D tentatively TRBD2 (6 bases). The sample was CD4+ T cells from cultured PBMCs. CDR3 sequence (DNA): TGTGCCAGCGGCCGGGGGGATACGCAGTATTTT. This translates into CASGRGDTQYF.